Reported below is one T cell receptor (beta chain). Its specific antigen is unknown. Base qualities were left out, and no much larger clone turns up one base away. To prepare the library, the immunoSEQ multiplex PCR assay was applied. The multiplex PCR relied on a mix of 60 forward primers for TCR Vbeta segments and 13 reverse primers for TCR Jbeta segments. The CDR3 region of rearranged TCR beta genes was amplified from genomic DNA with a multiplex PCR assay. The amplified TCR beta libraries were sequenced on the Illumina HiSeq System as 87-base-pair reads. The source study handled its data this way. A later analysis counted about 82 million unique TCR beta chains across the 500 to 850 repertoires, and some 12 million of these chains were shared by at least two donors. Raw reads were error-corrected and collapsed into unique sequences with a nearest-neighbor algorithm that merged closely related sequences to remove PCR and sequencing errors. To assign V, D and J gene segments, CDR3 sequences were aligned to IMGT reference sequences. For a sequence to be retained, a match of at least six nucleotides to both a V gene segment and a J gene segment was required. Rearrangements were classified as productive when the CDR3 lacked stop codons and remained in frame with V and J, and all other rearrangements were classified as non-productive. Following IMGT convention, CDR3 was defined as the stretch from the second conserved V-encoded cysteine up to the conserved J-encoded phenylalanine. In an earlier analysis of 550 to 650 of the donors, sequences lacking an unambiguous match to a single V gene segment were excluded. In an earlier analysis of 500 to 750 of the donors, V segments were called functional above 56.7% productive rearrangements and were called segregating when the between-donor standard deviation exceeded 5%. To diagnose cytomegalovirus status from the catalog of TCR beta chain sequences, a statistical classification framework was built. In a later analysis, TCR nucleotide sequences were compared against IMGT/GENE-DB human TR gene sequences so that V and J genes could be assigned. A later analysis assigned CDR3 sequences and most-parsimonious VDJ recombination scenarios with the TCRdist pipeline. In a later analysis, each TCR beta chain was defined by its CDR3 amino acid sequence together with its V-gene family, and reads without a unique V-gene family were excluded. As a way to deal with suspected cross-contamination and a sequencing artifact, a later analysis dropped more than 500 nucleotide sequences that were highly shared and had low generation probability. In a later analysis, a clonal expansion index was calculated for each public chain from normalized within-repertoire ranks of inferred template counts. In a later analysis, generation probabilities were computed with a VDJ recombination model fitted to out-of-frame rearrangements, and the resulting probabilities were checked against IGoR. In a later analysis, hypergeometric tests were used to score TCR-TCR, TCR-HLA and TCR-CMV co-occurrence, with a repertoire-size bias correction applied to TCR pairs. In a later analysis, false discovery rates were estimated by permuting HLA or CMV assignments 20 times. In a later analysis, co-occurring TCRs were grouped using DBSCAN, and TCRdist sequence similarity was added for clustering within HLA-allele-positive subsets. For co-occurrence clustering, repertoires with fewer than 30,000 or more than 120,000 public chains were excluded, along with 5 or 6 repertoires with anomalous nucleotide sharing. This immuneACCESS table, as held by TCRdb, lists in-frame sequences with V and J called but not all clones. Of the missing ones, under half trace to an unresolved V gene in checked studies; the others have no known cause. V, J and clone size are those of that table, while D and trimming were read from the DNA. A total of about 120,000 clones appear in this sample, more than 60% of them only once. The ten largest account for approximately 2.6% of the sample.

The CDR3 spans 15 residues, from the cysteine through the phenylalanine. Left in the record is the CDR3 DNA by itself, 45 bases read in frame from the first base. V loses 4 bases at its end and J loses 11 bases; junction bases beyond the gene matches: 17. Per the germline V gene, SGDLS is the CDR1 and YYNGEE is the CDR2. The cohort comprised under 700 healthy bone marrow donors. At the time of sampling, all cohort members were nominally healthy, though unrecorded immune exposures were likely present. The donor was CMV seronegative and was included in the group of hundreds of seronegative cohort members. A peripheral blood sample was collected from each donor, and TCR beta sequencing was performed on peripheral blood mononuclear cells. Genomic DNA was extracted from the blood cell samples with the Qiagen DNeasy Blood Extraction Kit. This sample was taken from a study of cytomegalovirus exposure and HLA in healthy donors (dated by TCRdb to between 2016 and 2019). Notes on the research overall: An earlier analysis of some 600 of the donors reported about 260 Gb of sequence data and about 120 million unique TCR beta sequences obtained from roughly 180 million T cells. Donor age, sex, ethnicity and CMV serostatus were compiled alongside the repertoire data. A handful of DR-DQ haplotypes were handled as single units for association and clustering because linkage in the cohort was strong. Genome-wide SNP genotypes for about 65% of the 666 donors were used in a later genetic analysis, which treated that subset as a discovery cohort. The study was designed to test whether signatures of past pathogen exposure could be identified by cataloging public T cell receptors. The T cell repertoires of under 750 subjects were profiled by immunosequencing and related to cytomegalovirus serostatus. Among almost 400 genotyped donors of the cohort, an average of approximately 230,000 unique TCR beta nucleotide sequences were sequenced per donor, roughly a sixth of them non-productive. To decide whether each TCR beta V gene segment behaved as functional or pseudogenic, an earlier analysis of nearly 600 of the donors relied on high-throughput TCR beta sequencing. To study patterns of TCR occurrence, a later analysis re-analyzed previously published TCR beta repertoires from around 700 donors and added high-resolution HLA genotyping. Of the 300 to 500 genotyped donors, less than 90% were placed in the genetic ancestry cluster associated with self-reported Caucasian donors. High-throughput TCR immunosequencing, statistical association of individual TCRs with disease status, and machine learning were combined to predict cytomegalovirus infection status. An early release covering just under 650 HLA-typed donors comprised approximately 290 gigabases of sequencing data and about 90 million unique TCR sequences. Rather than drawing on any new phenotypic data, the later analysis identified candidate immune exposures from TCR beta sequences and the way those sequences occurred across donors. All discovery cohort repertoires had been generated using a single sequencing platform. Typing coverage differed by locus: A, B, C, DRB1 and DQB1 were typed in roughly 620-630 donors, DQA1 in 500 to 550, DPA1 in approximately 600, and DPB1 in 450 to 490. A separate validation cohort of roughly 110 different subjects was used in addition to the 666-subject first cohort. HLA typing included class I and class II loci at four-digit resolution.

On the study overall, not on this receptor specifically: A further reported finding was that TCR beta sequences accurately predicted the HLA-A and HLA-B alleles for most subjects in the first cohort. Because some donors lacked HLA typing at each locus, the association tests relied only on the typed subset. A later analysis reported that several top co-occurrence clusters appeared linked to parvovirus B19, influenza, CMV and Epstein-Barr virus. Linkage disequilibrium might explain the correlated functional status among segregating V segments, but an unknown experimental factor could not be excluded. In a later genetic analysis, fewer N-insertions in productive TCRs were reported among donors in an Asian-associated ancestry cluster than the roughly 700-donor mean. In a later genetic analysis, a missense DCLRE1C variant was associated with V-gene and J-gene trimming of TCR beta chains, and the association was replicated in an independent cohort. At a false discovery rate of 0.05, a later analysis linked 15,000 to 20,000 TCR beta sequences to specific HLA alleles. A group of highly shared sequence variants was considered likely to be a technical artifact of the sequencing pipeline. Assigning TCR associations to individual alleles was difficult when HLA alleles, especially DR and DQ, strongly co-occurred. Presence/absence analyses assumed roughly uniform sequencing depth across donors, an assumption that may not hold. According to the authors, the approach could potentially be generalized to other disease states and immunological phenotypes. The only immune exposure information available for the cohort was CMV serostatus. The classifier was reported to diagnose cytomegalovirus status with high specificity and sensitivity in both the original cohort and the validation cohort. Most TCR sequences were seen in very few donors, while some public TCRs were found in many individuals. In a later analysis, TCR association rates were found to vary across HLA loci, with the most associated TCRs seen for DRB1 alleles and the fewest for HLA-C alleles. In vitro tests confirmed that a few of the cytomegalovirus-associated TCR beta chains recognize cytomegalovirus antigens. About 15 rarely observed V segments, including chromosome 9 orphons, were excluded from the earlier analysis of 550 to 700 of the donors because counts were too low. An earlier analysis of several hundred of the donors showed that most TCR beta V segments appeared in productive rearrangements either about 87% or about 30% of the time, which broadly matched IMGT annotations. A later analysis found that HLA-associated TCR beta chains were more clonally expanded and had lower generation probabilities than equally common non-associated chains. In a later analysis, most CMV-associated TCR beta chains were found to appear HLA-restricted, with HLA associations seemingly driven largely by CMV exposure. In the study, around 150 TCR beta chains were listed as associated with cytomegalovirus. This cohort had only TCR beta chains sequenced, and the lack of alpha or paired-chain data limited which features could be detected. Some IMGT-functional V segments, including TRBV6-2 and TRBV6-3, could not be told apart with the 87-base-pair reads, so those segments were excluded.

The sequence is built from TRBV9 and TRBJ2-5; TRBD1 fits 7 bases in the junction. The receptor was isolated from a female donor in good health and CMV-seronegative. Specimen: PBMCs. The DNA reads as follows: TGTGCCAGCAGCCCCGCAGGGGGTCCACAAACTGGGCAGTACTTC. This is translated as CASSPAGGPQTGQYF.